This T cell receptor beta chain derives from a study of blood T cell repertoires in COVID-19. Germline V gives CDR1 GTSNPN, CDR2 SVGIG (reference sequence). The length of the CDR3 is 15 residues. The V end lost 0 bases, the J end lost 1 base, and 12 bases lay between the germline ends. Some clones are missing from TCRdb's copy, which holds only in-frame ones; the method was immunoSEQ multiplex PCR. The table has a few hundred thousand clones, 89% seen once. The V and J genes are TRBV30 and TRBJ1-2, with D perhaps TRBD1 (6 bases). The sequenced sample was peripheral blood. The receptor comes from a man aged 45-65 years with acute or convalescent COVID-19. The CDR3 DNA sequence: TGTGCCTGGAGTGTAAAGGCAGGGGTTAACTATGGCTACACCTTC. Translating gives CAWSVKAGVNYGYTF.